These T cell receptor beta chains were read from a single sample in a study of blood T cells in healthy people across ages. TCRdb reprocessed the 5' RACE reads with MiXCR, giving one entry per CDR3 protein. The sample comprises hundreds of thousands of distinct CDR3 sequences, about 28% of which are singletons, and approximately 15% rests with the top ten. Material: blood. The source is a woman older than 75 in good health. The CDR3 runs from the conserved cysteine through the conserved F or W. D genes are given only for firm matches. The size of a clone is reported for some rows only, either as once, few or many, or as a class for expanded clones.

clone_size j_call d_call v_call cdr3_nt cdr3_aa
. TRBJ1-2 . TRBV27 TGTGCCAGCGGAAGCTGGAACGGGGAGGCTGGCTACACCTTC CASGSWNGEAGYTF
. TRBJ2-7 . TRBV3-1 TGTGCCAGCAGCCAAGAGGCATGGAACGAGGGAGGCTCCTACGAGCAGTACTTC CASSQEAWNEGGSYEQYF
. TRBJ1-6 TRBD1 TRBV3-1 TGTGCCAGCAGCCAAGGTCAGGGGGTTCCACCCCTCCACTTT CASSQGQGVPPLHF
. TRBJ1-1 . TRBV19 TGTGCCAGTAGTATAGGTGTAGGGGCTGAAGCTTTCTTT CASSIGVGAEAFF
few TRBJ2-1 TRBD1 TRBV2 TGTGCCAGCAGCCCTTTAGCGAGGGGGCACAATGAGCAGTTCTTC CASSPLARGHNEQFF
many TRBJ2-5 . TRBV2 TGTGCCAGCAGTCGAGAAGGCCAAGAGACCCAGTACTTC CASSREGQETQYF
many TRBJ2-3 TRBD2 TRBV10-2 TGCGCCACCAGAGGGACTACGGCCCTAGATACGCAGTATTTT CATRGTTALDTQYF
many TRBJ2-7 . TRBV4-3 TGCGCCAGCAGCCAAGATTACGGGGGGACATACAATGAGCAGTACTTC CASSQDYGGTYNEQYF
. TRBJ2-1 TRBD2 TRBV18 TGTACCAGCTCCCGGGACTCTAGCGGGGGGAGTGAGCAGTTCTTC CTSSRDSSGGSEQFF
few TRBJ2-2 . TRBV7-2 TGTGCCAGCAGCCCCCGCCCAACGGGCACCGGGGAGCTGTTTTTT CASSPRPTGTGELFF
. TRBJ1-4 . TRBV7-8 TGTGCCAGCAGCCCCCTCGGGGTTACTAATGAAAAACTGTTTTTT CASSPLGVTNEKLFF